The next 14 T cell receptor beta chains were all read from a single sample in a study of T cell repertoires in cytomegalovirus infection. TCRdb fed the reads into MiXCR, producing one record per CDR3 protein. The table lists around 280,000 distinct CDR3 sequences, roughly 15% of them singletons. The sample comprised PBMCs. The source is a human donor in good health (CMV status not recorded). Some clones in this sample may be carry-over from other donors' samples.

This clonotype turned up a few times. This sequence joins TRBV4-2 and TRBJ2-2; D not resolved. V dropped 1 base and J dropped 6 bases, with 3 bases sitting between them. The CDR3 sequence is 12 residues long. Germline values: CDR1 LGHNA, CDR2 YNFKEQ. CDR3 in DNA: TGTGCCAGCAGCCAAGTCGCCGGGGAGCTGTTTTTT. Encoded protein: CASSQVAGELFF.

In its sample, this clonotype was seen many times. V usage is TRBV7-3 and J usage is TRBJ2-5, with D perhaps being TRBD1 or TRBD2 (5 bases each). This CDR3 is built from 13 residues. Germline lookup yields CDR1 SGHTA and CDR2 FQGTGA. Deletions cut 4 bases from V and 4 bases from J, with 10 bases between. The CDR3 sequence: CASSYGAPETQYF. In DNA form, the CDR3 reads TGTGCCAGCAGCTACGGGGCCCCAGAGACCCAGTACTTC. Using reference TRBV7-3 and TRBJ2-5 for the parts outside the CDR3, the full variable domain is GAGVSQTPSNKVTEKGKYVELRCDPISGHTALYWYRQSLGQGPEFLIYFQGTGAADDSGLPNDRFFAVRPEGSVSTLKIQRTERGDSAVYLCASSYGAPETQYFGPGTRLLVL.

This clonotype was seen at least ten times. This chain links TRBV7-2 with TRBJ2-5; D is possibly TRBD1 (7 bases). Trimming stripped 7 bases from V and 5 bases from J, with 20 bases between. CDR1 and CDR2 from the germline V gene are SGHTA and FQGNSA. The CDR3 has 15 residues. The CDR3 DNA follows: TGTGCCAGCACCAACAGCAGGGGGAGCGGGGAGACCCAGTACTTC. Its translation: CASTNSRGSGETQYF.

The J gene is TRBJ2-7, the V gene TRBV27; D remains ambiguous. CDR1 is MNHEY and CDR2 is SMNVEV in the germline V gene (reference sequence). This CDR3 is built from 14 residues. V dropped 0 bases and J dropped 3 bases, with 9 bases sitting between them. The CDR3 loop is CASSLSGNLYEQYF. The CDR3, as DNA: TGTGCCAGCAGTTTATCGGGTAACCTCTACGAGCAGTACTTC.

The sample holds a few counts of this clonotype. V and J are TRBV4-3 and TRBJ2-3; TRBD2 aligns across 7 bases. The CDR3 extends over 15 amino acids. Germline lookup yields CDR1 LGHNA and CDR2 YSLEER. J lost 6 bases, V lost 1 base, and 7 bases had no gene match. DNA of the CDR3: TGCGCCAGCAGCCAAGCATTGGCGGGAGAGGATACGCAGTATTTT. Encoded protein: CASSQALAGEDTQYF.

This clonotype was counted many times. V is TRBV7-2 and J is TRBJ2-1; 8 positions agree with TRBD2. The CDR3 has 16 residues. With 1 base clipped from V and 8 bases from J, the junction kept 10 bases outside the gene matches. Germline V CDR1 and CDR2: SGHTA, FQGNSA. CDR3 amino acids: CASSLGASGPGHEQFF. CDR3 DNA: TGTGCCAGCAGCTTAGGGGCTAGCGGGCCTGGGCATGAGCAGTTCTTC.

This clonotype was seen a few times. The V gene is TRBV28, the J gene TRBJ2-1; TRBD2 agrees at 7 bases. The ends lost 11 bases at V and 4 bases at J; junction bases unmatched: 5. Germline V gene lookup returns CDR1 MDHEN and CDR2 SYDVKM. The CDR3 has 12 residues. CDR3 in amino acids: CAVSGSYNEQFF. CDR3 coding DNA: TGTGCCGTTAGCGGGTCTTACAATGAGCAGTTCTTC. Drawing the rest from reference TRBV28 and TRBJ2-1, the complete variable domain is DVKVTQSSRYLVKRTGEKVFLECVQDMDHENMFWYRQDPGLGLRLIYFSYDVKMKEKGDIPEGYSVSREKKERFSLILESASTNQTSMYLCAVSGSYNEQFFGPGTRLTVL.

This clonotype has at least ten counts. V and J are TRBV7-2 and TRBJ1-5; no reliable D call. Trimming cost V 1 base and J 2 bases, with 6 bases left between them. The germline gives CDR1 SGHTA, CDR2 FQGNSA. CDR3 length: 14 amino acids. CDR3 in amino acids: CASSLGERNQPQHF. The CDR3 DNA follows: TGTGCCAGCAGCTTAGGGGAACGCAATCAGCCCCAGCATTTT.

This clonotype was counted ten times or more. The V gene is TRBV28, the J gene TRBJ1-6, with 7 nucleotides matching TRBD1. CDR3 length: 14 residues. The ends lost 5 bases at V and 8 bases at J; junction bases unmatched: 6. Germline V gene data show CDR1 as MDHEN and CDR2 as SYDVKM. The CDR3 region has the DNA TGTGCCAGCAGTGCCCACAGGGGTGATTCACCCCTCCACTTT. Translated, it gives CASSAHRGDSPLHF.

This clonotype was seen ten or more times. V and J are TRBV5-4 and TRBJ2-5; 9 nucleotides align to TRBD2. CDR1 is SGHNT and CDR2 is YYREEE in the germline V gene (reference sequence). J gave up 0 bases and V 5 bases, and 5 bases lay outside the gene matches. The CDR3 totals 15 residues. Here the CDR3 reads CASRLAGRYQETQYF. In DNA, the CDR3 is TGTGCCAGCAGGCTAGCGGGAAGGTACCAAGAGACCCAGTACTTC. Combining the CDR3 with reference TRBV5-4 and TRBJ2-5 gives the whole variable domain ETGVTQSPTHLIKTRGQQVTLRCSSQSGHNTVSWYQQALGQGPQFIFQYYREEENGRGNFPPRFSGLQFPNYSSELNVNALELDDSALYLCASRLAGRYQETQYFGPGTRLLVL.

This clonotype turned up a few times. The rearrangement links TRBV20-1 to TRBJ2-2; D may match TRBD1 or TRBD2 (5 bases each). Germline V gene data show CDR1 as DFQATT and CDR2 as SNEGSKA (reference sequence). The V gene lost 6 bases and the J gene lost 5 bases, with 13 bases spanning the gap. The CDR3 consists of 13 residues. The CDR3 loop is CSAGRRTTGELFF. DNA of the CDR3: TGCAGTGCGGGACGGCGGACAACCGGGGAGCTGTTTTTT.

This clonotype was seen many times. The CDR3 region is CASREYQKYNEQFF. CDR3 DNA sequence: TGTGCCAGCAGGGAATACCAGAAGTACAATGAGCAGTTCTTC. The rearrangement links TRBV27 to TRBJ2-1, with D hard to call. V was pared by 6 bases and J by 4 bases, with 13 bases between. CDR1 and CDR2 from the germline V gene are MNHEY and SMNVEV (reference sequence). The CDR3 is made up of 14 amino acids.

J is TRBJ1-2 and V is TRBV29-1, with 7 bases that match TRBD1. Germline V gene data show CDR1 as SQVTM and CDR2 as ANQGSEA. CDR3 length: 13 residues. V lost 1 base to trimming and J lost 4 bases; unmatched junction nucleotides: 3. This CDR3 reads CSVEVGQFYGYTF. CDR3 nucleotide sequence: TGCAGCGTTGAAGTGGGACAGTTCTATGGCTACACCTTC.

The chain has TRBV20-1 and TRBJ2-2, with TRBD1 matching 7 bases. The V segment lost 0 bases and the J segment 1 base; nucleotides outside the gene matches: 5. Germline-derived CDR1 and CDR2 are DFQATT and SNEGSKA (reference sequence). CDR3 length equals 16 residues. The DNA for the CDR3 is TGCAGTGCTAGAGAGCCCGGGACAGAGAACACCGGGGAGCTGTTTTTT. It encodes CSAREPGTENTGELFF.